This entry lists 27 T cell receptor beta chains sequenced from one sample in a study of OX40 agonist ivuxolimab in advanced cancers. Here immunoSEQ multiplex PCR was the method, and the copy in TCRdb shows in-frame clones only, minus some. The table records just over 50,000 clones, about nine tenths of them present only once. Sample: CD4+ or CD8+ T cells sorted from blood, taken in a trial of the OX40 agonist ivuxolimab. The receptors were gathered from an adult with an advanced solid tumor such as melanoma, head and neck, liver or kidney cancer.

This chain links TRBV7-3 with TRBJ1-6, with D perhaps matching TRBD1 (5 bases). This CDR3 contains 15 residues. Trimming removed 5 bases from V and 0 bases from J, with 8 bases in between. Germline V gives CDR1 SGHTA, CDR2 FQGTGA. CDR3 residues: CASSRQSSYNSPLHF. The DNA for the CDR3 is TGTGCCAGCAGCCGACAGAGCTCCTATAATTCACCCCTCCACTTT.

The chain combines TRBV23-1 with TRBJ1-5; tentative D call: TRBD1 (5 bases). TRBV23-1 carries the ORF label, with uncertain function. The CDR3 is made up of 16 amino acids. V was cut by 0 bases and J by 1 base, with 10 bases left in between. The CDR3 protein is CASSQSRGRSNQPQHF. CDR3 DNA: TGCGCCAGCAGTCAATCCCGGGGGAGGAGCAATCAGCCCCAGCATTTT.

The rearrangement joins TRBV11-2 to TRBJ1-6, with 7 bases that match TRBD1. Trimming at V came to 5 bases and at J to 7 bases, leaving 8 bases not matched to a gene. The CDR3 consists of 15 residues. Looked up from germline, CDR1 is SGHAT and CDR2 is FQNNGV. The DNA for the CDR3 is TGTGCCAGCAGCGCCCAGGGGGGCGGCAATTCACCCCTCCACTTT. Translated, it gives CASSAQGGGNSPLHF.

This clone was seen just once. The chain employs TRBV6-5 and TRBJ1-2; D ambiguous. The CDR3 has 14 amino acids. Trimming removed 0 bases from V and 7 bases from J, with 12 bases in between. The germline CDR1 and CDR2 sequences are MNHEY and SVGAGI. CDR3 coding DNA: TGTGCCAGCAGTTACTCGATGGATCCGAGTGGCTACACCTTC. Translation: CASSYSMDPSGYTF.

The chain is built from TRBV19 and TRBJ2-1, with a tentative D call TRBD2 (5 bases). V was cut by 5 bases and J by 11 bases, with 22 bases left in between. The CDR3 totals 15 residues. From germline, CDR1 is LNHDA and CDR2 SQIVND (reference sequence). CDR3 sequence reads: CASSPTVERLRQQFF. DNA of the CDR3: TGTGCCAGTAGTCCAACCGTCGAGCGGCTTAGACAGCAGTTCTTC. Filled out from reference TRBV19 and TRBJ2-1, the complete variable domain reads DGGITQSPKYLFRKEGQNVTLSCEQNLNHDAMYWYRQDPGQGLRLIYYSQIVNDFQKGDIAEGYSVSREKKESFPLTVTSAQKNPTAFYLCASSPTVERLRQQFFGPGTRLTVL.

This clone occurred once. V gene TRBV7-6 combines with J gene TRBJ1-1, with 9 bases fitting TRBD1. Trimming took 5 bases from V and 1 from J; bases not matched to a gene: 11. The germline CDR1 and CDR2 sequences are SGHVS and FNYEAQ. This CDR3 comprises 17 residues. CDR3 residues: CASSVTGGVGWNTEAFF. CDR3 DNA sequence: TGTGCCAGCAGCGTTACAGGGGGCGTAGGGTGGAACACTGAAGCTTTCTTT.

The rearrangement joins TRBV11-1 to TRBJ1-3; 7 bases are a match to TRBD1. Per the germline V gene, CDR1 is SGHAT and CDR2 is FQDESV (reference sequence). V lost 5 bases, J lost 0 bases, and 7 bases stayed unmatched. CDR3 length: 16 residues. CDR3 sequence reads: CASSMWDSGSGNTIYF. Here the CDR3 DNA reads TGTGCCAGCAGCATGTGGGACAGTGGCTCTGGAAACACCATATATTTT.

V usage is TRBV7-2 and J usage is TRBJ1-6; 7 bases agree with TRBD1. V lost 5 bases and J lost 6; bases outside the gene matches: 7. This CDR3 contains 15 residues. CDR1 is SGHTA and CDR2 is FQGNSA in the germline V gene. CDR3 DNA sequence: TGTGCCAGCAGCCCACGACAGGGTGTTAATTCACCCCTCCACTTT. Translated: CASSPRQGVNSPLHF.

The CDR3 DNA follows: TGCAGTGCTATAACATGGCACATTCAGTACTTC. Translation: CSAITWHIQYF. This chain links TRBV20-1 with TRBJ2-4; D gene unclear. In germline, CDR1 is DFQATT, CDR2 SNEGSKA (reference sequence). V was cut by 4 bases and J by 8 bases, with 9 bases left in between. The CDR3 has 11 amino acids.

The chain couples TRBV5-1 to TRBJ1-1; 7 bases match TRBD1. V lost 2 bases, J lost 4 bases, and 5 bases stayed unmatched. Germline lookup yields CDR1 SGHRS and CDR2 YFSETQ. This CDR3 is 14 amino acids long. CDR3 coding DNA: TGCGCCAGCAGCTTAGGGGGCGCGAGCACTGAAGCTTTCTTT. It codes for CASSLGGASTEAFF.

The V and J genes are TRBV2 and TRBJ1-2; 10 positions agree with TRBD1. This CDR3 region has 13 residues. Germline V gene sequence: CDR1 SNHLY, CDR2 FYNNEI. The junction had 4 bases not matched to a gene; V was cut back by 4 bases and J by 8 bases. The DNA for the CDR3 is TGTGCCAGCAGTGGGGACAGGGGAGACGGCTACACCTTC. It encodes CASSGDRGDGYTF.

The V gene is TRBV7-8, the J gene TRBJ2-2; TRBD1 matches 10 bases. Germline lookup yields CDR1 SGHVS and CDR2 FQNEAQ. The CDR3 totals 15 residues. After removal of 5 bases from V and 5 bases from J, the junction contained 5 bases not matched to a gene. The CDR3 coding sequence is TGTGCCAGCAGCCCAACGGGACAGGGGACCGGGGAGCTGTTTTTT. It codes for CASSPTGQGTGELFF.

The chain has TRBV2 and TRBJ2-1; 10 bases are a match to TRBD2. The CDR3 extends over 15 amino acids. Germline values: CDR1 SNHLY, CDR2 FYNNEI. Unmatched junction bases numbered 4, after V lost 2 bases and J lost 6 bases. The CDR3 DNA is TGTGCCAGCAGTGAAAGGCTAGCGGGGGCCAATGAGCAGTTCTTC. Translation gives CASSERLAGANEQFF.

In this sample, this clone turned up a few times. V gene TRBV11-2 combines with J gene TRBJ2-7; 9 bases match TRBD2. Looked up from germline, CDR1 is SGHAT and CDR2 is FQNNGV. The CDR3 runs 15 residues. Trimming took 1 base from V and 3 from J; bases not matched to a gene: 4. CDR3 sequence (DNA): TGTGCCAGCAGCTTAGGGGCTAGCGGGAACTACGAGCAGTACTTC. The encoded protein is CASSLGASGNYEQYF.

The chain couples TRBV28 to TRBJ2-5, with 7 nucleotides matching TRBD2. The germline gives CDR1 MDHEN, CDR2 SYDVKM. J was trimmed by 5 bases and V by 8 bases; bases with no gene match: 5. CDR3 size: 12 residues. CDR3 in amino acids: CASGRGGETQYF. The CDR3 DNA follows: TGTGCCAGCGGACGGGGAGGGGAGACCCAGTACTTC.

The chain recombines TRBV6-1 with TRBJ2-5; D possibly corresponds to TRBD1 (5 bases). The germline V gene encodes CDR1 MNHNS and CDR2 SASEGT. This CDR3 is built from 14 residues. Trimming cost V 3 bases and J 7 bases, with 15 bases left between them. The CDR3 here is CASSDQVGAGTQYF. CDR3 coding DNA: TGTGCCAGCAGTGATCAGGTTGGGGCTGGGACCCAGTACTTC.

This chain links TRBV28 with TRBJ2-7, with 10 bases lining up with TRBD2. CDR3 length: 13 amino acids. CDR1 and CDR2 from the germline V gene are MDHEN and SYDVKM. V shed 11 bases and J 5 bases; nucleotides not matched to a gene: 9. Here the CDR3 reads CAVKAGGPHEQYF. For the CDR3, the DNA is TGTGCCGTTAAAGCGGGAGGGCCCCACGAGCAGTACTTC.

This chain connects TRBV9 to TRBJ2-6, with TRBD1 matching 8 bases. The germline CDR1 and CDR2 sequences are SGDLS and YYNGEE. With 0 bases clipped from V and 1 base from J, the junction kept 15 bases outside the gene matches. The length of the CDR3 is 21 residues. CDR3 coding DNA: TGTGCCAGCAGCGTAGACGCTCCCCTCGGGACAGGCCGATCTGGGGCCAACGTCCTGACTTTC. Translating gives CASSVDAPLGTGRSGANVLTF.

In its sample, this clone was seen once. This chain links TRBV18 with TRBJ1-2, with D perhaps matching TRBD1 (5 bases). CDR3 length: 14 residues. V was clipped by 1 base and J by 8 bases, with 14 bases between them. Germline V CDR1 and CDR2: KGHSH, LQKENI. CDR3 DNA sequence: TGTGCCAGCTCACCACAACAGGTCGTGGAGGGCTACACCTTC. Translated, it gives CASSPQQVVEGYTF.

This chain joins TRBV19 and TRBJ2-5; D possibly corresponds to TRBD2 (7 bases). Germline loops: CDR1 LNHDA, CDR2 SQIVND (reference sequence). This CDR3 comprises 14 residues. Trimming pared 2 bases from V and 5 bases from J, leaving 12 bases between. CDR3 residues: CASSIRGGRETQYF. The CDR3 DNA is TGTGCCAGTAGTATAAGGGGGGGTCGGGAGACCCAGTACTTC.

This chain joins TRBV5-4 and TRBJ2-5, with D maybe TRBD2 (5 bases). This CDR3 has 15 amino acids. V gave up 2 bases and J gave up 4 bases, with 15 bases separating them. Germline CDR1 reads SGHNT; CDR2 reads YYREEE (reference sequence). CDR3 amino acids: CASSLAVGERETQYF. The CDR3 DNA reads TGTGCCAGCAGCTTAGCCGTCGGGGAACGAGAGACCCAGTACTTC.

This clone has more than one count but fewer than ten. The V gene is TRBV4-2, the J gene TRBJ2-5, with TRBD2 identical over 7 bases. The V gene's germline CDR1 is LGHNA and CDR2 YNFKEQ. V trimming: 0 bases; J trimming: 5 bases; junction bases outside the gene matches: 6. CDR3 size: 15 residues. Written as DNA, the CDR3 is TGTGCCAGCAGCCAAGATGGGGATAGCGGGGAGACCCAGTACTTC. As protein: CASSQDGDSGETQYF.

The genes are TRBV18 and TRBJ2-5; a weak D match, TRBD1 (6 bases). Germline CDR1 reads KGHSH; CDR2 reads LQKENI. Trimming stripped 0 bases from V and 5 bases from J, with 22 bases between. CDR3 length equals 18 residues. Written as DNA, the CDR3 is TGTGCCAGCTCACCACCAACAGACAGGACCCCTCCGGGTGAGACCCAGTACTTC. Translated: CASSPPTDRTPPGETQYF.

The chain couples TRBV5-1 to TRBJ1-1, with D perhaps TRBD1 (6 bases). V was clipped by 5 bases and J by 1 base, with 15 bases between them. Germline V CDR1 and CDR2: SGHRS, YFSETQ. This CDR3 is built from 15 residues. CDR3 sequence reads: CASRLDRGWNTEAFF. The CDR3 coding sequence is TGCGCCAGCAGGTTAGATAGGGGGTGGAACACTGAAGCTTTCTTT. Variable domain in full (rest from reference TRBV5-1 and TRBJ1-1): KAGVTQTPRYLIKTRGQQVTLSCSPISGHRSVSWYQQTPGQGLQFLFEYFSETQRNKGNFPGRFSGRQFSNSRSEMNVSTLELGDSALYLCASRLDRGWNTEAFFGQGTRLTVV.

The rearrangement joins TRBV5-1 to TRBJ2-3; D perhaps matches TRBD1 (6 bases). V lost 7 bases and J 6 bases, leaving 18 bases between the germline ends. The CDR3 is 14 residues long. CDR1 is SGHRS, CDR2 YFSETQ, per germline. The DNA of the CDR3 is TGCGCCAGCGGCAGTGGGGGCAGTCTGGATACGCAGTATTTT. Amino acids: CASGSGGSLDTQYF.

V gene TRBV2 combines with J gene TRBJ2-3; 14 bases fit TRBD2. V lost 6 bases, J lost 4 bases, and 3 bases stayed unmatched. The CDR3 is 15 amino acids. Germline V lookup: CDR1 SNHLY, CDR2 FYNNEI. CDR3 sequence (DNA): TGTGCCAGCAGACCGACTAGCGGGGGGGCAGATACGCAGTATTTT. Translation: CASRPTSGGADTQYF.

CDR3 residues: CASSPLGTAGIGELFF. In DNA form, the CDR3 reads TGCGCCAGCAGCCCCCTTGGCACCGCGGGGATCGGGGAGCTGTTTTTT. The gene calls are TRBV10-1 and TRBJ2-2; tentative D call: TRBD2 (6 bases). The V gene lost 6 bases and the J gene lost 7 bases, with 21 bases spanning the gap. There are 16 residues in the CDR3. Germline CDR1 WNHNN, CDR2 SYGVQD (reference sequence).